This T cell receptor beta chain was profiled in a study of shared clonotypes between healthy human individuals. CDR1 is MNHEY and CDR2 is SVGAGI in the germline V gene. The ends were cut back, 5 bases at V and 2 bases at J, with 15 bases in the middle. This CDR3 region has 15 residues. As defined, naive CD8 cells were CD45RO-negative and positively selected for CCR7, with terminally differentiated effector memory CD45RA+ cells excluded. The study ran the assay at deep level. Sequencing was performed with immunoSEQ multiplex PCR; in TCRdb, only in-frame clones are kept and a portion is missing. There are about 2 million clones in the sample; approximately 94% occur only once, and about 1.1% lies in the top ten.

Material for sequencing was naive CD8+ T cells sorted from blood. This chain connects TRBV6-5 to TRBJ1-2; D call uncertain. The clonotype comes from a man aged 18 to 35 in good health. CDR3 amino acids: CASSNYRTLNYGYTF. CDR3 sequence (DNA): TGTGCCAGCAGTAACTACAGAACCTTAAACTATGGCTACACCTTC.